This passage covers 20 T cell receptor beta chains from one sample sequenced in a study of cytomegalovirus exposure and HLA in healthy donors. With 60 Vbeta and 13 Jbeta primers, the PCR was carried out. Repertoires were generated with immunoSEQ multiplex PCR, while TCRdb's copy carries only in-frame clones and drops some. The sample consists of some 120,000 clones, over 8.5% of them appearing once. Sequenced: PBMCs. The origin of the receptors is a middle-aged woman in good health and CMV-seropositive.

This clone has a handful of counts. The rearrangement uses TRBV5-4 and TRBJ1-2; tentatively, D is TRBD1 (6 bases). V was clipped by 9 bases and J by 0 bases, with 15 bases between them. This CDR3 region has 14 residues. From germline, CDR1 is SGHNT and CDR2 YYREEE (reference sequence). For the CDR3, the DNA is TGTGCCACAGATAGGGGGTCAGCTAACTATGGCTACACCTTC. This sequence encodes CATDRGSANYGYTF. Filled out from reference TRBV5-4 and TRBJ1-2, the complete variable domain reads ETGVTQSPTHLIKTRGQQVTLRCSSQSGHNTVSWYQQALGQGPQFIFQYYREEENGRGNFPPRFSGLQFPNYSSELNVNALELDDSALYLCATDRGSANYGYTFGSGTRLTVV.

This clone was seen more than once but under ten times. V is TRBV10-3 and J is TRBJ1-2; D is ambiguous. The V end lost 8 bases, the J end lost 6 bases, and 16 bases lay between the germline ends. Germline V gene lookup returns CDR1 ENHRY and CDR2 SYGVKD. CDR3 length: 13 amino acids. The CDR3 region has the DNA TGTGCCATCGGGGAGGCACAGAAGCATGGCTACACCTTC. It codes for CAIGEAQKHGYTF.

The J gene is TRBJ1-3, the V gene TRBV9; D perhaps matches TRBD1 (5 bases). V gave up 0 bases and J gave up 6 bases, with 13 bases separating them. This CDR3 has 15 amino acids. CDR1 is SGDLS, CDR2 YYNGEE, per germline. The CDR3 coding sequence is TGTGCCAGCAGCGTAGGGGCAGGGTTCGAAAACACCATATATTTT. Amino acid sequence: CASSVGAGFENTIYF.

In its sample, this clone was seen a few times. The gene calls are TRBV27 and TRBJ2-1; D is perhaps TRBD1 (6 bases). The germline gives CDR1 MNHEY, CDR2 SMNVEV (reference sequence). The CDR3 runs 15 residues. Trimming removed 8 bases at V and 0 bases at J, with 14 bases between. In DNA form, the CDR3 reads TGTGCCAGCCGAGACAGGCCAGGCTCCTACAATGAGCAGTTCTTC. Amino acid sequence: CASRDRPGSYNEQFF.

The V gene is TRBV29-1, the J gene TRBJ2-1; 7 bases map to TRBD1. The germline gives CDR1 SQVTM, CDR2 ANQGSEA. The CDR3 covers 17 residues. V shed 4 bases and J 1 base; nucleotides not matched to a gene: 13. CDR3 amino acids: CSVVAPKGAFSYNEQFF. DNA of the CDR3: TGCAGCGTTGTCGCCCCGAAGGGGGCGTTTTCCTACAATGAGCAGTTCTTC.

This clone has only a few counts. Other nucleotide sequences from this sample produce the same CDR3. DNA of the CDR3: TGTGCCAGCAGCGTAGATGAATCGCGCTCTGGAAACACCATATATTTT. Its translation: CASSVDESRSGNTIYF. The chain joins TRBV9 to TRBJ1-3; D gene uncertain. V was cut by 0 bases and J by 0 bases, with 10 bases left in between. CDR3 length: 16 residues. Germline CDR1 reads SGDLS; CDR2 reads YYNGEE.

V usage is TRBV11-2 and J usage is TRBJ1-2; TRBD1 is a possible D gene (5 bases). The CDR3 loop spans 14 amino acids. V gave up 5 bases and J gave up 4 bases, with 14 bases separating them. Germline V gene sequence: CDR1 SGHAT, CDR2 FQNNGV. CDR3 sequence (DNA): TGTGCCAGCAGCCCCCCAGGACATGCCTATGGCTACACCTTC. This codes for CASSPPGHAYGYTF.

There are a few counts of this clone. The chain uses TRBV5-6 and TRBJ2-3, with TRBD2 matching 8 bases. CDR3 length: 15 amino acids. V was pared by 6 bases and J by 2 bases, with 8 bases of the junction left unmatched. Germline assignment: CDR1 SGHDT and CDR2 YYEEEE. CDR3 sequence reads: CASKPGGRFTDTQYF. The CDR3 bases are TGTGCCAGCAAACCGGGGGGGAGGTTCACAGATACGCAGTATTTT.

This clone has just a few counts. This chain links TRBV6-1 with TRBJ2-2, with TRBD1 as a possible D gene (5 bases). The CDR3 is 14 amino acids. V was shortened by 7 bases and J by 3 bases, with 12 bases between the two germline ends. Looked up from germline, CDR1 is MNHNS and CDR2 is SASEGT. The CDR3 loop is CASTTERYTGELFF. DNA for the CDR3: TGTGCCAGCACGACAGAACGATACACCGGGGAGCTGTTTTTT.

The rearrangement joins TRBV29-1 to TRBJ2-3; possibly TRBD1 for D (5 bases). The CDR3 totals 13 residues. Deletions cut 5 bases from V and 5 bases from J, with 14 bases between. Germline assignment: CDR1 SQVTM and CDR2 ANQGSEA. CDR3 nucleotide sequence: TGCAGCGTTCGGCACAGGCTGGAAGATACGCAGTATTTT. Translated: CSVRHRLEDTQYF.

V usage is TRBV27 and J usage is TRBJ2-4; the D gene is possibly TRBD1 (6 bases). CDR1 is MNHEY, CDR2 SMNVEV, per germline (reference sequence). Trimming left V 8 bases short and J 6 bases short, with 14 bases between. The length of the CDR3 is 13 residues. The CDR3 is CASGRTEGNIQYF. DNA for the CDR3: TGTGCCAGCGGAAGGACAGAGGGAAACATTCAGTACTTC.

The sample holds one count of this clone. The rearrangement joins TRBV9 to TRBJ2-1; perhaps TRBD2 as D (7 bases). V was clipped by 2 bases and J by 7 bases, with 13 bases between them. In germline, CDR1 is SGDLS, CDR2 YYNGEE. This CDR3 comprises 14 residues. The CDR3 bases are TGTGCCAGCAGCGTTTGGGGGGGGCATAATGAGCAGTTCTTC. Protein product: CASSVWGGHNEQFF.

This chain connects TRBV12-2 to TRBJ1-2; no DNA check was done on the table's D call, TRBD1. TRBV12-2 represents a pseudogene. CDR3 size: 16 residues. The CDR3 nucleotides are TGTGCAAGTCGCTTAGCTGCCCCCGCACAGGGCTATGGCTACACCTTC. Translated: CASRLAAPAQGYGYTF.

The rearrangement joins TRBV10-3 to TRBJ2-7; D is uncertain. Trimming cost V 5 bases and J 5 bases, with 7 bases left between them. CDR1 is ENHRY, CDR2 SYGVKD, per germline. The CDR3 loop spans 11 amino acids. The DNA of the CDR3 is TGTGCCATCAGTCGAAGCGACGAGCAGTACTTC. The encoded protein is CAISRSDEQYF.

As regards this clone: Other DNA sequences in the same sample also yield this CDR3. The chain carries TRBV5-1 and TRBJ2-2; 8 bases fit TRBD1. Germline values: CDR1 SGHRS, CDR2 YFSETQ. The CDR3 is made up of 15 amino acids. The V gene end was trimmed by 4 bases and the J gene end by 4 bases; junction bases not matched to a gene: 6. The CDR3 sequence: CASSLGQGGTGELFF. CDR3 coding DNA: TGCGCCAGCAGCCTCGGACAGGGAGGCACCGGGGAGCTGTTTTTT.

This clone was picked up a small number of times. CDR3 in DNA: TGTGCCAGCAGTTACGTCAGGGGCAGCTCCTACGAGCAGTACTTC. It specifies CASSYVRGSSYEQYF. This chain uses TRBV6-5 with TRBJ2-7, with D perhaps matching TRBD1 (6 bases). The CDR3 has 15 residues. The germline V and J ends were trimmed by 2 bases and 0 bases, with 11 bases remaining between them. CDR1 and CDR2 (germline): MNHEY, SVGAGI.

This clone was detected only a few times. The chain uses TRBV19 and TRBJ1-5; D perhaps matches TRBD1 (6 bases). Germline assignment: CDR1 LNHDA and CDR2 SQIVND (reference sequence). V lost 5 bases and J 7 bases, leaving 18 bases between the germline ends. The CDR3 spans 15 residues. The DNA for the CDR3 is TGTGCCAGTAGTCAGGGGAGACCCCACAGACAGCCCCAGCATTTT. Translating it yields CASSQGRPHRQPQHF.

Ten or more counts support this clone. The gene calls are TRBV29-1 and TRBJ1-2; TRBD1 aligns across 10 bases. This CDR3 region has 15 residues. V trimming: 4 bases; J trimming: 5 bases; junction bases outside the gene matches: 10. Germline V gene lookup returns CDR1 SQVTM and CDR2 ANQGSEA. The CDR3 DNA follows: TGCAGCGTTGTGGGGGACAGGGGCCTTCTATATGGCTACACCTTC. Protein product: CSVVGDRGLLYGYTF.

The CDR3 spells CAWCPSGGPRETQYF. Written as DNA, the CDR3 is TGTGCCTGGTGTCCCTCGGGGGGGCCTCGGGAGACCCAGTACTTC. The rearrangement joins TRBV30 to TRBJ2-5; 8 bases align to TRBD2. The germline V gene has CDR1 GTSNPN and CDR2 SVGIG (reference sequence). The CDR3 contains 15 residues. V gave up 5 bases and J gave up 5 bases; unmatched junction bases: 13.

V gene TRBV14 combines with J gene TRBJ1-4; D remains ambiguous. The CDR3 spans 13 residues. Trimming left V 1 base short and J 8 bases short, with 8 bases between. Germline V gene lookup returns CDR1 SGHDN and CDR2 FVKESK. The CDR3 sequence is CASSQAYFEKLFF. DNA for the CDR3: TGTGCCAGCAGCCAAGCGTATTTCGAAAAACTGTTTTTT. The whole variable domain, remainder taken from reference TRBV14 and TRBJ1-4, is EAGVTQFPSHSVIEKGQTVTLRCDPISGHDNLYWYRRVMGKEIKFLLHFVKESKQDESGMPNNRFLAERTGGTYSTLKVQPAELEDSGVYFCASSQAYFEKLFFGSGTQLSVL.